This T cell receptor (beta chain) originates from a study of blood T cell repertoires in COVID-19. Study context: Acute and convalescent COVID-19 specimens originated in the United States, Italy and Spain. Nucleic acid was either cDNA or gDNA, and it came from T cells, B-cell-depleted T cells, or PBMCs.

Generated by immunoSEQ multiplex PCR, the TCRdb table keeps only in-frame clones and is missing some. Of hundreds of thousands of clones in the sample, over 75% were seen once. Trimming pared 4 bases from V and 7 bases from J, leaving 17 bases between. Germline CDR1 MRHNA, CDR2 SNTAGT. The CDR3 length is 15 residues. The clonotype originates from a man between 45 and 60 years old with active or convalescent COVID-19. Sequenced sample: peripheral blood. The chain joins TRBV6-4 to TRBJ1-5; D gene ambiguous. CDR3 in amino acids: CASSGEQVVNQPQHF. The CDR3, as DNA: TGTGCCAGCAGTGGAGAGCAGGTCGTCAACCAGCCCCAGCATTTT.